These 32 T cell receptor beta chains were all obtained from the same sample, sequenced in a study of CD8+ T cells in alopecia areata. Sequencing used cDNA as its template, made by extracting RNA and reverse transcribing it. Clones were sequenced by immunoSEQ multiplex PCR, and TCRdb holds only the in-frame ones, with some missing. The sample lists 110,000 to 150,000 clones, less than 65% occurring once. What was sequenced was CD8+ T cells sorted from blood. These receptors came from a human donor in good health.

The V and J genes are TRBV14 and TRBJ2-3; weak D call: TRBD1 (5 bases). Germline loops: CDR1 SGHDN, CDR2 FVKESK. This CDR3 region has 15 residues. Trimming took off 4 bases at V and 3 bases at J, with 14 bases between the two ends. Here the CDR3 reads CASSRSQGMTDTQYF. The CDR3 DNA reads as TGTGCCAGCAGCCGTTCCCAGGGCATGACAGATACGCAGTATTTT.

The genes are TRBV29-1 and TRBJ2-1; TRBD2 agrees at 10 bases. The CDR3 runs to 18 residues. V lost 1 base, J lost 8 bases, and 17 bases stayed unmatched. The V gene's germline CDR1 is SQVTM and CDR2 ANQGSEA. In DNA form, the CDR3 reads TGCAGCGTTGAAGGAGAGGGGTCTAGCGGGAGAGCCTTCGATGAGCAGTTCTTC. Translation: CSVEGEGSSGRAFDEQFF.

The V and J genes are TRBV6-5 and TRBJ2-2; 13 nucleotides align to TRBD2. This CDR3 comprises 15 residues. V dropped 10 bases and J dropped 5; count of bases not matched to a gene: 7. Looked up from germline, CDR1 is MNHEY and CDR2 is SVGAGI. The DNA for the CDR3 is TGTGCCACAGGACTAGCGGGAGAGAAAACCGGGGAGCTGTTTTTT. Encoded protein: CATGLAGEKTGELFF.

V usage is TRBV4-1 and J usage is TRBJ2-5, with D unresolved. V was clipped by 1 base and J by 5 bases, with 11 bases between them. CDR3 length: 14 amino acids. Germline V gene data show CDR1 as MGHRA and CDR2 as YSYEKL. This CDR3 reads CASSQVSVVETQYF. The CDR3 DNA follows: TGCGCCAGCAGCCAAGTAAGCGTAGTGGAGACCCAGTACTTC.

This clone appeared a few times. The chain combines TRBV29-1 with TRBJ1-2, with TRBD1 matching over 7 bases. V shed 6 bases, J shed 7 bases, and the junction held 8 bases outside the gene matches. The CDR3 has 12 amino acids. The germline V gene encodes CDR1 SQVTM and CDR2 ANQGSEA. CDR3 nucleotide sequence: TGCAGCGTCGCGACAGGGAGAGGTGGCTACACCTTC. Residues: CSVATGRGGYTF.

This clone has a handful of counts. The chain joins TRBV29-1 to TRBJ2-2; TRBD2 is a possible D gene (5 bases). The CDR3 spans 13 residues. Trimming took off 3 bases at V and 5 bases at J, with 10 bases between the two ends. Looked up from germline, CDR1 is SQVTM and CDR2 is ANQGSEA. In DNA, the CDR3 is TGCAGCGTTGAGTTACTAGGGACCGGGGAGCTGTTTTTT. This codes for CSVELLGTGELFF.

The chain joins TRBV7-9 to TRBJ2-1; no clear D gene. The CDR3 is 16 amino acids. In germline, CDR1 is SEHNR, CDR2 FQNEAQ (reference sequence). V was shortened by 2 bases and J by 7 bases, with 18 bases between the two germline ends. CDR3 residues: CASSLSSMAWRNEQFF. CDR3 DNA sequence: TGTGCCAGCAGCTTAAGTTCTATGGCGTGGAGAAATGAGCAGTTCTTC. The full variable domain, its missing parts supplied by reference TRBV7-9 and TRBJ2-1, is DTGVSQNPRHKITKRGQNVTFRCDPISEHNRLYWYRQTLGQGPEFLTYFQNEAQLEKSRLLSDRFSAERPKGSFSTLEIQRTEQGDSAMYLCASSLSSMAWRNEQFFGPGTRLTVL.

This chain's CDR3 is CASSSGQGYEQYF. The CDR3 region has the DNA TGTGCCAGCAGCTCGGGACAGGGGTACGAGCAGTACTTC. The V gene is TRBV9, the J gene TRBJ2-7; 10 bases match TRBD1. The germline V gene has CDR1 SGDLS and CDR2 YYNGEE. The CDR3 spans 13 residues. Germline trimming cut 4 bases from V and 4 bases from J; bases unmatched to any gene: 2.

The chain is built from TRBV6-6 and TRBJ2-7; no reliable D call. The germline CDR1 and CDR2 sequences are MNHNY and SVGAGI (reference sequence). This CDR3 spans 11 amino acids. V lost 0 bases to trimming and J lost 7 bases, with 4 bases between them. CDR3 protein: CASSYSGEQYF. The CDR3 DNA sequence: TGTGCCAGCAGTTACTCGGGGGAGCAGTACTTC.

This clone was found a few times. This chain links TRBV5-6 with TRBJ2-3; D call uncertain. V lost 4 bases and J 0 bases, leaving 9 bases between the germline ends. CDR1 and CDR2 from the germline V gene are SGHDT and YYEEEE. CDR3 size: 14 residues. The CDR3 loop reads CASSPPTSTDTQYF. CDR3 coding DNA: TGTGCCAGCAGCCCGCCGACTAGCACAGATACGCAGTATTTT.

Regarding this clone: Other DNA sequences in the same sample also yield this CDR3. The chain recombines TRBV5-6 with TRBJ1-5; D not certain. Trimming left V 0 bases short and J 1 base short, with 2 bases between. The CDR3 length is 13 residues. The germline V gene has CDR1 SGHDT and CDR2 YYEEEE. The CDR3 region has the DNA TGTGCCAGCAGCTTGGGCAGCAATCAGCCCCAGCATTTT. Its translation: CASSLGSNQPQHF.

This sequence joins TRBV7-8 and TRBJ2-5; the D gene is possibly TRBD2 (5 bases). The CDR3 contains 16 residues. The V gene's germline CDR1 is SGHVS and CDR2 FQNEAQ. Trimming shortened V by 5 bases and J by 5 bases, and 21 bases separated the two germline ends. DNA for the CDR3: TGTGCCAGCAGCCCAACGGGATCACTACTGCCGGAGACCCAGTACTTC. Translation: CASSPTGSLLPETQYF.

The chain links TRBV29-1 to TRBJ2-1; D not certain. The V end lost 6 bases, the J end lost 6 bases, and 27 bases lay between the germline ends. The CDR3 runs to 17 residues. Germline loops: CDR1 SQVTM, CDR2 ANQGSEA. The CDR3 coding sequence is TGCAGCGTCCCCGGTAGGGATGGTTGGCTCCCCCCCAATGAGCAGTTCTTC. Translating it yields CSVPGRDGWLPPNEQFF.

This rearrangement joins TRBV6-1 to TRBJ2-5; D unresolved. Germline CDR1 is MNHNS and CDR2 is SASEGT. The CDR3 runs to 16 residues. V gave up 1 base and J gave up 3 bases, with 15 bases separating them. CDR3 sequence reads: CASSEVSALPEETQYF. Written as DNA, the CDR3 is TGTGCCAGCAGTGAAGTCAGCGCCCTCCCGGAAGAGACCCAGTACTTC.

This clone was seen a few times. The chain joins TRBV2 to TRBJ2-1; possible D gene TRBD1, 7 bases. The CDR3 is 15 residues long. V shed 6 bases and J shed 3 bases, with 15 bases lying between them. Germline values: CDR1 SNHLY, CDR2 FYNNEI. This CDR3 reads CASRERQGLYNEQFF. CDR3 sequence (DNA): TGTGCCAGCAGAGAACGACAGGGACTCTACAATGAGCAGTTCTTC.

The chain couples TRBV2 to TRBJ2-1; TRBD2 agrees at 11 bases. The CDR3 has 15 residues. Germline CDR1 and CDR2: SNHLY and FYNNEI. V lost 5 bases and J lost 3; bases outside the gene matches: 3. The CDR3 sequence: CASSPTSGSYNEQFF. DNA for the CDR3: TGTGCCAGCAGTCCCACTAGCGGGAGCTACAATGAGCAGTTCTTC.

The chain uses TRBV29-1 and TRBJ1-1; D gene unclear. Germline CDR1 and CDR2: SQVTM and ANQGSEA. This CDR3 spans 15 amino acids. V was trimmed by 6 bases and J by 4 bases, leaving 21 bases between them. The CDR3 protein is CSVVADGLAGTEAFF. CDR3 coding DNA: TGCAGCGTGGTCGCTGACGGACTCGCGGGCACTGAAGCTTTCTTT.

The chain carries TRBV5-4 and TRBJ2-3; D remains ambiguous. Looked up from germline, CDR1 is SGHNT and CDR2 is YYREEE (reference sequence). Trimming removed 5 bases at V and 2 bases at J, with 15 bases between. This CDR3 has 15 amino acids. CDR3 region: CASRPATSPTDTQYF. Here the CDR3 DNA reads TGTGCCAGCAGACCGGCGACCTCACCCACAGATACGCAGTATTTT.

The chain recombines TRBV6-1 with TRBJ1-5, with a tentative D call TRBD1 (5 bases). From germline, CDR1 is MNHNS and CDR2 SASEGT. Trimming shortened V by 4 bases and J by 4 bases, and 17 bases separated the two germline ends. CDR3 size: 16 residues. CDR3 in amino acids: CASSGRSGTGNQPQHF. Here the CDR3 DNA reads TGTGCCAGCAGTGGCCGTTCCGGGACGGGTAATCAGCCCCAGCATTTT.

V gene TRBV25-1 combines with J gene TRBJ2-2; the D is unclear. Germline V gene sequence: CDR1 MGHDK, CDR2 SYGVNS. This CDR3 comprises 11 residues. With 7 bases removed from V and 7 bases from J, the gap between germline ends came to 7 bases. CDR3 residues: CASTLHGELFF. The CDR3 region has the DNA TGTGCCAGCACTCTACACGGGGAGCTGTTTTTT.

The CDR3 coding sequence is TGCGCCAGCAGCCAAGTGGGTAGCGGGGGAGGCGAGCAGTACTTC. It is translated as CASSQVGSGGGEQYF. The chain links TRBV4-1 to TRBJ2-7, with 9 bases aligning to TRBD2. There are 15 residues in the CDR3. V trimming: 1 base; J trimming: 6 bases; junction bases outside the gene matches: 7. CDR1 is MGHRA and CDR2 is YSYEKL in the germline V gene.

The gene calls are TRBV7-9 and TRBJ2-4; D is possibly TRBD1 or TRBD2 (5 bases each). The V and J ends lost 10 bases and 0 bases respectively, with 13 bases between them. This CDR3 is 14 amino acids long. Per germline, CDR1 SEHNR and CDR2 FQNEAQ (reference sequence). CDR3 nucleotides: TGTGCCACCTCCGGGGCCCTAGCCAAAAACATTCAGTACTTC. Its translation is CATSGALAKNIQYF.

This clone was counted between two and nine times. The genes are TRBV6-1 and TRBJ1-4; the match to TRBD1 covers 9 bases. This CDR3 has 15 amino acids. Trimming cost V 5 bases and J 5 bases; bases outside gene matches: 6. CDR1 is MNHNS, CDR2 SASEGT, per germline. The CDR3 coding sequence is TGTGCCAGCAGTTTAGAACAGGGGGCGAATGAAAAACTGTTTTTT. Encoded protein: CASSLEQGANEKLFF.

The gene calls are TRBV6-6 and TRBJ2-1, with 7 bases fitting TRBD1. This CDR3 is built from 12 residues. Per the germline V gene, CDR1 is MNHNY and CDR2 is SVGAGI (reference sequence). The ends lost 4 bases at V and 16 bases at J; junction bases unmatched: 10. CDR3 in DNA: TGTGCCAGCAGTTTCTCCGGGACAGAGTACTTCTTC. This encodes CASSFSGTEYFF.

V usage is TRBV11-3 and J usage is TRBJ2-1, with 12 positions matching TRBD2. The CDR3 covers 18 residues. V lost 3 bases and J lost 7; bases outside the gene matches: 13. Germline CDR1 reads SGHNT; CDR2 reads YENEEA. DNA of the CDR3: TGTGCCAGCAGCTTTGGCCTAGCGGGAGGGCCAAGGGTAAATGAGCAGTTCTTC. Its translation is CASSFGLAGGPRVNEQFF. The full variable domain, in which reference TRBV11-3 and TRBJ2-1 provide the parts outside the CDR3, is EAGVVQSPRYKIIEKKQPVAFWCNPISGHNTLYWYLQNLGQGPELLIRYENEEAVDDSQLPKDRFSAERLKGVDSTLKIQPAELGDSAVYLCASSFGLAGGPRVNEQFFGPGTRLTVL.

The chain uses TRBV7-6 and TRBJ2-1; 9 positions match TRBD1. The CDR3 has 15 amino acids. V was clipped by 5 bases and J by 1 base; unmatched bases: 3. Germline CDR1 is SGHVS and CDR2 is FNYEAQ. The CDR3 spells CASSQTGGSYNEQFF. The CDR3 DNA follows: TGTGCCAGCAGCCAGACAGGGGGTTCCTACAATGAGCAGTTCTTC.

CDR3 region: CASRGGKYYGYTF. CDR3 nucleotides: TGTGCCAGCAGGGGGGGCAAGTACTATGGCTACACCTTC. V and J are TRBV7-9 and TRBJ1-2; TRBD1 is a possible D gene (6 bases). Trimming stripped 6 bases from V and 3 bases from J, with 11 bases between. This CDR3 region has 13 residues. From germline, CDR1 is SEHNR and CDR2 FQNEAQ (reference sequence).

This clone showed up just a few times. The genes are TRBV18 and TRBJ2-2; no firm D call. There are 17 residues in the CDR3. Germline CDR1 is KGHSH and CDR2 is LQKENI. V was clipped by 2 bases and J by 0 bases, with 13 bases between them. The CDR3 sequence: CASSPGISDANTGELFF. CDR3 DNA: TGTGCCAGCTCACCAGGGATAAGTGACGCGAACACCGGGGAGCTGTTTTTT.

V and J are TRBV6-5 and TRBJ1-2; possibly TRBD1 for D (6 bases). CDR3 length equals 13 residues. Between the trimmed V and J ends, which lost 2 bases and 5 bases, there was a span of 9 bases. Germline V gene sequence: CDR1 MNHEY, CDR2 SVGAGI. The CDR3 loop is CASSYTTGYGYTF. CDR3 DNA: TGTGCCAGCAGTTACACGACAGGTTATGGCTACACCTTC.

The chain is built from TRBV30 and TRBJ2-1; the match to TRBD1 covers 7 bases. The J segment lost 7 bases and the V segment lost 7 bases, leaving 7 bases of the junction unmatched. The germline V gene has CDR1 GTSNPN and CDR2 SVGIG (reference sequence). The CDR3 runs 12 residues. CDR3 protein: CASVQGWNEQFF. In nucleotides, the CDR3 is TGTGCCTCCGTACAGGGGTGGAATGAGCAGTTCTTC.

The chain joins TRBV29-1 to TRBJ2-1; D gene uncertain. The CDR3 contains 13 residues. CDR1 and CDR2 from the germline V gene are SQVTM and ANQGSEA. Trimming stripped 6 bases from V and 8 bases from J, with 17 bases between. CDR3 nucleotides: TGCAGCGTCACGGTTAGGACGCTCGATGAGCAGTTCTTC. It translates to CSVTVRTLDEQFF.

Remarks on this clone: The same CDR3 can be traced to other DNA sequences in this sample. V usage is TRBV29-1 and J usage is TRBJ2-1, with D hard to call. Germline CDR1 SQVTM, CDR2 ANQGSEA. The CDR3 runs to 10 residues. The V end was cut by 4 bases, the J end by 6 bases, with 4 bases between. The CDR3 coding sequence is TGCAGCGTTGGAGGCAATGAGCAGTTCTTC. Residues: CSVGGNEQFF.